This T cell receptor beta chain was retrieved from a study of T cell changes during pregnancy in multiple sclerosis. Data came from immunoSEQ multiplex PCR; TCRdb stores just in-frame clones and leaves some out. There are some 38,000 clones in the sample; around 92% occur only once, and 12% lies in the top ten. Per the germline V gene, CDR1 is MNHEY and CDR2 is SMNVEV (reference sequence). The V end lost 3 bases, the J end lost 5 bases, and 10 bases lay between the germline ends. The length of the CDR3 is 13 residues. As for this clone: The sample has other DNA sequences that encode this CDR3 too.

Source: CD8+ T cells from peripheral blood mononuclear cells, taken after pregnancy. V gene TRBV27 combines with J gene TRBJ1-1; unclear D gene. The origin of this receptor is a female donor with multiple sclerosis, enrolled in a pregnancy study. CDR3 nucleotide sequence: TGTGCCAGCAGTTTGACGGGGAGGACTGAAGCTTTCTTT. As protein: CASSLTGRTEAFF.